This TCR beta chain was retrieved from a study of CD8+ T cells in alopecia areata. Between the trimmed V and J ends, which lost 2 bases and 5 bases, there was a span of 10 bases. Per germline, CDR1 SGHTA and CDR2 FQGNSA. CDR3 size: 13 residues. Cell sorting was applied to PBMCs, and CD4+ and CD8+ T cells were collected. Note on this clone: The antigen is undetermined.

Investigators isolated RNA and reverse transcribed it into cDNA to act as the sequencing template. Libraries were prepared by immunoSEQ multiplex PCR; TCRdb keeps only in-frame clonotypes and omits some of them. The sample lists 95,000 to 110,000 clones; approximately 58% were seen once. Findings and limits, study-wide: Compared with mice, patients displayed less clear TCR sharing, possibly for HLA-related reasons. Across lesional scalp, and particularly alopecia totalis/universalis, clonality surpassed that of normal scalp.

The TCR originated in a human donor in good health. This chain uses TRBV7-2 with TRBJ2-7; D is ambiguous. Sequencing was performed on CD4+ T cells sorted from blood. CDR3 region: CASSLFGRNEQYF. CDR3 bases: TGTGCCAGCAGCTTATTTGGTAGAAACGAGCAGTACTTC.